Detailed here is one T cell receptor beta chain. Its antigen is as yet unknown. This specimen belongs to a study of shared clonotypes between healthy human individuals. Broader study findings: What naive subsets generally showed was a larger estimated richness than memory subsets showed.

CDR1 MNHEY and CDR2 SMNVEV come from the germline V gene (reference sequence). The CDR3 consists of 15 residues. Trimming cost V 6 bases and J 0 bases; bases outside gene matches: 5. The assay was immunoSEQ multiplex PCR, and TCRdb's table has in-frame clones only and misses some. In the table there are 2 million to 2.5 million clones, over 85% of which are singletons. This sequence originates from a man younger than 35 in good health. Some clones in this sample may be carry-over from other donors' samples. The sequencing input was naive CD4+ T cells from PBMCs. Described subset: CD45RA+ positively selected. The rearrangement links TRBV27 to TRBJ1-3; 7 bases line up with TRBD1. CDR3 nucleotide sequence: TGTGCCAGCAGCAGGACAGGCAACTCTGGAAACACCATATATTTT. Amino acids: CASSRTGNSGNTIYF.